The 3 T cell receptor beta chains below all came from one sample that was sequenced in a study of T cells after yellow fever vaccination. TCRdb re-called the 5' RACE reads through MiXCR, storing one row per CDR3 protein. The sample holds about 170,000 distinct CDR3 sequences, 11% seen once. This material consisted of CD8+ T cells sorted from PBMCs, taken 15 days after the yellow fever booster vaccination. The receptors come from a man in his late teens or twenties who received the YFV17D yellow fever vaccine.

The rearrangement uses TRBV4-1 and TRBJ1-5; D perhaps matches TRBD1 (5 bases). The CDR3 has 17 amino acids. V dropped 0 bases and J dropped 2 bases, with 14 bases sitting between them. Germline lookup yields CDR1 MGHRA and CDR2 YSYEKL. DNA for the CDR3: TGCGCCAGCAGCCAAGATCTAGTCAGGGTAGGCAATCAGCCCCAGCATTTT. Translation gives CASSQDLVRVGNQPQHF.

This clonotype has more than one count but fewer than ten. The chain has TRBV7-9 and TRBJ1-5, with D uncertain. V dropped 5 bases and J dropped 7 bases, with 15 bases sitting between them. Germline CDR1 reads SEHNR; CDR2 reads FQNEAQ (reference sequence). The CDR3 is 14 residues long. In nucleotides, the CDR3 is TGTGCCAGCAGCCCAGACGGGGAGGCCCAGCCCCAGCATTTT. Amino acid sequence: CASSPDGEAQPQHF.

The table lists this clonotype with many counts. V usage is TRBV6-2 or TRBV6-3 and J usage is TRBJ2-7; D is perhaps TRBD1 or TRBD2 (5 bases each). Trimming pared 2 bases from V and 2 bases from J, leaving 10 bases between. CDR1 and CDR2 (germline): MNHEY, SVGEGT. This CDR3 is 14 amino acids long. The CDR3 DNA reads TGTGCCAGCAGTTACGGGACGACTACCTACGAGCAGTACGTC. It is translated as CASSYGTTTYEQYV.